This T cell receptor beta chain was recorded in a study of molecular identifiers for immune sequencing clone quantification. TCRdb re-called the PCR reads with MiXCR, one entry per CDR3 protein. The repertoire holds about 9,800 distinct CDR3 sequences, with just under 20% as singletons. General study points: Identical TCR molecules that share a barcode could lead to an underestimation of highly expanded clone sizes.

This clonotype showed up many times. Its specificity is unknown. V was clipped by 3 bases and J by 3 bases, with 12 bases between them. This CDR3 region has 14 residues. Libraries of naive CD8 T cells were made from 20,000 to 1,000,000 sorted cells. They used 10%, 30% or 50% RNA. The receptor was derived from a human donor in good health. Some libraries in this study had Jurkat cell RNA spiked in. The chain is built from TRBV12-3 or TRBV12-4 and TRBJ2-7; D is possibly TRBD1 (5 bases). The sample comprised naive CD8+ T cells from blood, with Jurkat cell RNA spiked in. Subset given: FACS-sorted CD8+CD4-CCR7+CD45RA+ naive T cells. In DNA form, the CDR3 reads TGTGCCAGCAGTTTGTCAGGGTTGCGCTACGAGCAGTACTTC. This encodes CASSLSGLRYEQYF.